This TCR beta chain came from a study of spatial heterogeneity in lung cancer. CDR3 length: 15 amino acids. In germline, CDR1 is MNHEY, CDR2 SMNVEV (reference sequence). Trimming took off 5 bases at V and 0 bases at J, with 13 bases between the two ends. Sample time point: blood at routine non-recurrence follow-up after resection. Frozen PBMC, nontumor lung or tumor provided whole RNA, which was sequenced unsorted. TCRdb reprocessed the 5' RACE reads via MiXCR and lists one record per CDR3 protein. Altogether some 110,000 distinct CDR3 sequences are present, roughly an eighth being singletons, with the ten largest covering approximately 17%. This clonotype was recorded many times.

The sequencing used PBMCs, collected at follow-up. The clonotype originates from a male donor with early-stage non-small cell lung cancer. The chain carries TRBV27 and TRBJ1-1; possibly TRBD1 for D (5 bases). The CDR3 sequence is CASSPLGVLNTEAFF. The CDR3 DNA follows: TGTGCCAGCAGTCCCCTGGGGGTGCTGAACACTGAAGCTTTCTTT.